The 23 T cell receptor beta chains below come from one sample, sequenced in a study of OX40 agonist ivuxolimab in advanced cancers. The data were produced by immunoSEQ multiplex PCR, yet TCRdb's version contains in-frame clones alone and is incomplete. The table includes roughly 70,000 clones, around 85% detected once. The material sequenced was CD4+ or CD8+ T cells sorted from blood, taken in a trial of the OX40 agonist ivuxolimab. The receptors here all came from an adult with an advanced solid tumor such as melanoma, head and neck, liver or kidney cancer.

The sample holds one count of this clone. The J gene is TRBJ2-7, the V gene TRBV19, with D perhaps matching TRBD1 (6 bases). The V end was cut by 4 bases, the J end by 3 bases, with 10 bases between. Germline assignment: CDR1 LNHDA and CDR2 SQIVND (reference sequence). CDR3 size: 13 residues. The CDR3 loop is CASSRGHRYEQYF. The CDR3 nucleotides read TGTGCCAGTAGTAGGGGACACCGCTACGAGCAGTACTTC.

J is TRBJ1-1 and V is TRBV6-5; 7 bases map to TRBD1. Germline lookup yields CDR1 MNHEY and CDR2 SVGAGI. Losses at the gene ends were 9 bases for V and 4 bases for J; bases not matched to a gene: 5. The CDR3 spans 12 residues. CDR3 sequence reads: CASGQAVTEAFF. CDR3 sequence (DNA): TGTGCCAGTGGACAGGCGGTCACTGAAGCTTTCTTT.

V is TRBV7-2 and J is TRBJ2-1, with 12 positions matching TRBD2. This CDR3 has 15 residues. Germline values: CDR1 SGHTA, CDR2 FQGNSA. Germline trimming cut 6 bases from V and 5 bases from J; bases unmatched to any gene: 5. The CDR3 spells CASSLLAGGDNEQFF. In nucleotides, the CDR3 is TGTGCCAGCAGTTTGCTAGCGGGAGGGGACAATGAGCAGTTCTTC.

In regard to this clone: This specimen includes other DNA sequences encoding the same CDR3. This rearrangement joins TRBV7-9 to TRBJ2-2, with 12 bases matching TRBD1. Trimming removed 4 bases from V and 6 bases from J; junction bases left unmatched: 12. Germline CDR1 and CDR2: SEHNR and FQNEAQ (reference sequence). This CDR3 contains 18 residues. The CDR3 DNA reads as TGTGCCAGCAGCTCAATAAGAGGGACAGGGGGCGTCGCCGGGGAGCTGTTTTTT. Translated: CASSSIRGTGGVAGELFF.

The chain combines TRBV19 with TRBJ1-5; TRBD1 is a possible D gene (6 bases). Germline assignment: CDR1 LNHDA and CDR2 SQIVND (reference sequence). V was shortened by 4 bases and J by 1 base, with 11 bases between the two germline ends. This CDR3 spans 15 amino acids. In DNA form, the CDR3 reads TGTGCCAGTAGTAGTTACAGGGTAAGCAATCAGCCCCAGCATTTT. Translating gives CASSSYRVSNQPQHF.

The chain carries TRBV7-2 and TRBJ2-7, with D tentatively TRBD1 (6 bases). Germline lookup yields CDR1 SGHTA and CDR2 FQGNSA. CDR3 size: 14 residues. Trimming shortened V by 5 bases and J by 0 bases, and 11 bases separated the two germline ends. The CDR3 DNA follows: TGTGCCAGCAGCCTAGGACAGCCCTCCTACGAGCAGTACTTC. It translates to CASSLGQPSYEQYF.

As for this clone: One end of the junction does not line up with germline, which may come from a read error. The rearrangement joins TRBV7-7 to TRBJ2-1, with TRBD2 identical over 7 bases. This CDR3 is built from 13 residues. From germline, CDR1 is SSHAT and CDR2 FNYEAQ (reference sequence). CDR3 region: CASSLSGTNEQFF. The CDR3 DNA reads TGTGCTAGCAGCTTAAGCGGGACCAATGAGCAGTTCTTC. Supplemented by reference TRBV7-7 and TRBJ2-1, the full variable domain reads GAGVSQSPRYKVTKRGQDVTLRCDPISSHATLYWYQQALGQGPEFLTYFNYEAQPDKSGLPSDRFSAERPEGSISTLTIQRTEQRDSAMYRCASSLSGTNEQFFGPGTRLTVL.

The chain combines TRBV7-9 with TRBJ2-3; D not certain. The V end was cut by 1 base, the J end by 4 bases, with 9 bases between. There are 14 residues in the CDR3. CDR1 is SEHNR and CDR2 is FQNEAQ in the germline V gene (reference sequence). The CDR3 is CASSLVTGPDTQYF. In DNA form, the CDR3 reads TGTGCCAGCAGCTTAGTTACCGGACCAGATACGCAGTATTTT.

The V call is TRBV2, the J call TRBJ1-2, with 7 bases matching TRBD1. Germline V lookup: CDR1 SNHLY, CDR2 FYNNEI. V was clipped by 3 bases and J by 6 bases; unmatched bases: 10. The CDR3 spans 15 residues. CDR3 loop: CASSDRQGRLDGYTF. The CDR3 nucleotides read TGTGCCAGCAGTGACAGACAGGGTAGGTTGGATGGCTACACCTTC.

As DNA, the CDR3 is TGTGCCAGCAGCTTCCACTCGGGATACCCCAGTAGCACAGATACGCAGTATTTT. This gives the protein CASSFHSGYPSSTDTQYF. The chain links TRBV7-2 to TRBJ2-3, with a possible D match to TRBD2 (5 bases). V was clipped by 3 bases and J by 0 bases, with 19 bases between them. Per germline, CDR1 SGHTA and CDR2 FQGNSA. This CDR3 has 18 amino acids.

The chain links TRBV7-9 to TRBJ1-2; no clear D gene. Germline V gene lookup returns CDR1 SEHNR and CDR2 FQNEAQ (reference sequence). V lost 5 bases to trimming and J lost 1 base, with 5 bases between them. This CDR3 has 12 amino acids. CDR3 residues: CASSPDNYGYTF. The DNA for the CDR3 is TGTGCCAGCAGCCCAGATAACTATGGCTACACCTTC.

The chain joins TRBV20-1 to TRBJ1-1; 7 nucleotides line up with TRBD1. Germline-derived CDR1 and CDR2 are DFQATT and SNEGSKA (reference sequence). The junction had 5 bases not matched to a gene; V was cut back by 5 bases and J by 8 bases. This CDR3 comprises 11 residues. This chain's CDR3 is CSADRVDEAFF. The CDR3 DNA is TGCAGTGCTGACAGGGTCGACGAAGCTTTCTTT.

This clone was detected only once. The chain links TRBV28 to TRBJ2-7; 10 nucleotides agree with TRBD1. Germline CDR1 and CDR2: MDHEN and SYDVKM. V was clipped by 6 bases and J by 4 bases; unmatched bases: 6. The CDR3 covers 14 residues. CDR3 bases: TGTGCCAGCAGGCAGACAGGGGGCGGGTACGAGCAGTACTTC. It yields the protein CASRQTGGGYEQYF.

This clone has only a few counts. The genes are TRBV4-2 and TRBJ2-7; tentatively, D is TRBD1 (5 bases). The ends were cut back, 2 bases at V and 2 bases at J, with 7 bases in the middle. Germline V CDR1 and CDR2: LGHNA, YNFKEQ. This CDR3 has 13 residues. The DNA for the CDR3 is TGTGCCAGCAGCCAAAACAGGCCCTACGAGCAGTACTTC. Translating gives CASSQNRPYEQYF.

The chain carries TRBV6-1 and TRBJ1-5; 7 bases align to TRBD1. V shed 5 bases and J 5 bases; nucleotides not matched to a gene: 6. From germline, CDR1 is MNHNS and CDR2 SASEGT. The CDR3 runs 14 residues. The CDR3 loop reads CASSQTGTHQPQHF. Written as DNA, the CDR3 is TGTGCCAGCAGTCAGACAGGGACTCATCAGCCCCAGCATTTT.

The chain is built from TRBV4-3 and TRBJ1-2, with 9 positions matching TRBD1. V was pared by 4 bases and J by 4 bases, with 7 bases of the junction left unmatched. The germline V gene has CDR1 LGHNA and CDR2 YSLEER. There are 15 residues in the CDR3. In nucleotides, the CDR3 is TGCGCCAGCAGCCCGGGACAGGGATTCCTCTATGGCTACACCTTC. As protein: CASSPGQGFLYGYTF.

This clone was counted only a few times. The V call is TRBV2, the J call TRBJ2-5, with D maybe TRBD1 (5 bases). CDR3 length: 15 residues. V lost 2 bases to trimming and J lost 1 base, with 11 bases between them. The V gene's germline CDR1 is SNHLY and CDR2 FYNNEI. CDR3 amino acids: CASSETVRAQETQYF. In DNA, the CDR3 is TGTGCCAGCAGTGAAACGGTCAGGGCCCAAGAGACCCAGTACTTC.

This clone was seen more than once but under ten times. The V gene is TRBV10-3, the J gene TRBJ1-5; D unresolved. Germline lookup yields CDR1 ENHRY and CDR2 SYGVKD. V was shortened by 2 bases and J by 4 bases, with 3 bases between the two germline ends. There are 12 residues in the CDR3. DNA of the CDR3: TGTGCCATCAGTGAGGGGAATCAGCCCCAGCATTTT. It translates to CAISEGNQPQHF.

The chain has TRBV27 and TRBJ1-2; 7 nucleotides agree with TRBD1. CDR3 length equals 14 residues. Germline lookup yields CDR1 MNHEY and CDR2 SMNVEV (reference sequence). Trimming at V came to 6 bases and at J to 8 bases, leaving 12 bases not matched to a gene. The DNA for the CDR3 is TGTGCCAGCAGGGAAGGGGGCCCCCTCCGGGGCTACACCTTC. It translates to CASREGGPLRGYTF.

The CDR3 DNA sequence: TGTGCCAGCAGCTATCGGCAGGGGGCTGGAGGCTACACCTTC. Encoded protein: CASSYRQGAGGYTF. The rearrangement uses TRBV5-8 and TRBJ1-2; the match to TRBD1 covers 8 bases. The CDR3 is made up of 14 amino acids. V lost 3 bases, J lost 8 bases, and 9 bases stayed unmatched. Germline CDR1 and CDR2: SGHTS and YDEGEE.

The chain employs TRBV5-8 and TRBJ2-2; 7 nucleotides align to TRBD1. The junction had 7 bases not matched to a gene; V was cut back by 4 bases and J by 4 bases. The CDR3 is made up of 15 amino acids. The germline V gene has CDR1 SGHTS and CDR2 YDEGEE. CDR3 sequence (DNA): TGTGCCAGCAGCAACCGGGACAGTTTCACCGGGGAGCTGTTTTTT. It codes for CASSNRDSFTGELFF.

The rearrangement joins TRBV28 to TRBJ1-5; D call uncertain. This CDR3 is built from 16 residues. Between the trimmed V and J ends, which lost 7 bases and 9 bases, there was a span of 25 bases. Germline V gene data show CDR1 as MDHEN and CDR2 as SYDVKM. The CDR3: CASNPTPAAPGWPQHF. The CDR3, as DNA: TGTGCCAGCAACCCTACCCCCGCGGCCCCAGGTTGGCCCCAGCATTTT.

The J gene is TRBJ2-1, the V gene TRBV6-5, with unresolved D. Trimming took 2 bases from V and 0 from J, leaving 2 bases between them. Germline V lookup: CDR1 MNHEY, CDR2 SVGAGI. The CDR3 has 13 residues. The CDR3 region has the DNA TGTGCCAGCAGTTACAGCTCCTACAATGAGCAGTTCTTC. It encodes CASSYSSYNEQFF.